The sequence of this T cell receptor beta chain was determined in a study of T cell responses to AZD1222 COVID-19 vaccine. Findings of the study overall: Mostly white British, mostly female donors; authors suggested clonal diversity may be underestimated. Spike-wide vaccine-associated CD4 TCRs dominated at 160-218 and 743-854.

Concerning this clone itself: Antigen unknown.

Germline V gives CDR1 KGHSH, CDR2 LQKENI. This CDR3 spans 15 amino acids. The junction had 4 bases not matched to a gene; V was cut back by 2 bases and J by 3 bases. Here immunoSEQ multiplex PCR was the method, and the copy in TCRdb shows in-frame clones only, minus some. The data contain about 140,000 clones, approximately 93% of them singletons. The chain has TRBV18 and TRBJ1-5; 7 bases match TRBD1. The sequence was collected from an adult in good health. The sequences come from peripheral blood, collected on day 0 of MenACWY control vaccination. This CDR3 is CASSPGTGDNQPQHF. DNA of the CDR3: TGTGCCAGCTCACCAGGCACAGGGGACAATCAGCCCCAGCATTTT.